The 6 T cell receptor beta chains below come from one sample, sequenced in a study of pediatric ulcerative colitis. During colonoscopy, one to two rectal pinch biopsies were collected. Profiling relied on immunoSEQ multiplex PCR, and the TCRdb table lists in-frame clones only, not all of them. The sample carries tens of thousands of clones, over 65% recorded once. Material: gut tissue. Receptors originate from a boy younger than 18 with severe ulcerative colitis.

The J gene is TRBJ1-1, the V gene TRBV7-9, with a weak D call TRBD1 (5 bases). The germline V gene has CDR1 SEHNR and CDR2 FQNEAQ (reference sequence). The CDR3 contains 13 residues. V lost 5 bases to trimming and J lost 4 bases, with 11 bases between them. The CDR3 DNA sequence: TGTGCCAGCAGCCCCGTGGGACCCACTGAAGCTTTCTTT. Translation gives CASSPVGPTEAFF.

This clone showed up just a few times. J is TRBJ1-1 and V is TRBV11-2, with TRBD1 matching 7 bases. This CDR3 contains 13 residues. V lost 8 bases, J lost 11 bases, and 14 bases stayed unmatched. Germline V CDR1 and CDR2: SGHAT, FQNNGV. CDR3 sequence (DNA): TGTGCCAGCGCACCAGCCCCCGACAGGGCGGCTTTCTTT. Its protein is CASAPAPDRAAFF.

DNA of the CDR3: TGTGCCAGCAGCGCCGGGGGAGATGGGTCACCCCTCCACTTT. This gives the protein CASSAGGDGSPLHF. The chain links TRBV7-2 to TRBJ1-6; D is possibly TRBD1 (5 bases). The CDR3 spans 14 residues. Germline CDR1 and CDR2: SGHTA and FQGNSA. Between the trimmed V and J ends, which lost 5 bases and 10 bases, there was a span of 15 bases.

V and J are TRBV5-4 and TRBJ2-3, with D perhaps matching TRBD2 (5 bases). The CDR3 loop spans 16 amino acids. Germline V gene lookup returns CDR1 SGHNT and CDR2 YYREEE (reference sequence). The germline V and J ends were trimmed by 5 bases and 6 bases, with 22 bases remaining between them. As DNA, the CDR3 is TGTGCCAGCAGTCGCGCCGCCTCCCGGGATGGGGATACGCAGTATTTT. Translated: CASSRAASRDGDTQYF.

This chain connects TRBV5-1 to TRBJ2-1; 7 nucleotides line up with TRBD2. Germline CDR1 SGHRS, CDR2 YFSETQ. This CDR3 contains 17 residues. V was clipped by 4 bases and J by 5 bases; unmatched bases: 15. The CDR3 loop is CASSNSGPTSANNEQFF. DNA of the CDR3: TGCGCCAGCAGCAACTCCGGCCCCACTAGCGCGAACAATGAGCAGTTCTTC.

In its sample, this clone was seen a few times. V usage is TRBV11-2 and J usage is TRBJ2-2, with 7 bases matching TRBD2. The CDR3 has 16 amino acids. Trimming removed 2 bases from V and 4 bases from J; junction bases left unmatched: 7. The V gene's germline CDR1 is SGHAT and CDR2 FQNNGV. CDR3 DNA sequence: TGTGCCAGCAGCTTATCCCTAGCGGCCAGCACCGGGGAGCTGTTTTTT. It codes for CASSLSLAASTGELFF.